The source of this T cell receptor beta chain is a study of T cell responses to AZD1222 COVID-19 vaccine. The data were produced by immunoSEQ multiplex PCR, yet TCRdb's version contains in-frame clones alone and is incomplete. The sample holds about 130,000 clones, approximately 90% seen once. Germline V gives CDR1 SGDLS, CDR2 YYNGEE. Trimming left V 2 bases short and J 2 bases short, with 11 bases between. The CDR3 runs to 15 residues. The sequencing used peripheral blood, collected on day 0 of AZD1222 vaccination. The sequence came from an adult in good health. The V call is TRBV9, the J call TRBJ2-1, with a weak D call TRBD1 (7 bases). CDR3 in amino acids: CASSVVRGAYNEQFF. The CDR3 nucleotides are TGTGCCAGCAGCGTGGTCAGGGGGGCCTACAATGAGCAGTTCTTC.